This passage covers 12 T cell receptor beta chains from one sample sequenced in a study of T cell repertoires in cytomegalovirus infection. TCRdb reanalysed the reads using MiXCR and keeps one entry per CDR3 protein. The sample records 35,000 to 55,000 distinct CDR3 sequences, approximately 20% being singletons. These receptors have no known antigen. Sequences were obtained from PBMCs, sequenced either directly or after in vitro stimulation (not recorded which). The source of these receptors is a human donor in good health (CMV status not recorded). Some clones in this sample may be carry-over from other donors' samples.

This clonotype counts as medium-sized. V gene TRBV7-8 combines with J gene TRBJ1-2; D remains ambiguous. This CDR3 is 16 amino acids long. The V and J ends lost 2 bases and 7 bases respectively, with 20 bases between them. Germline CDR1 is SGHVS and CDR2 is FQNEAQ. DNA of the CDR3: TGTGCCAGCAGCTTATTGACGGGATTTAGTGCGGGTGGCTACACCTTC. Residues: CASSLLTGFSAGGYTF.

This clonotype was counted a few times. CDR3 nucleotides: TGCAGTGCTGGGGGGACGAACCAAGAGACCCAGTACTTC. It translates to CSAGGTNQETQYF. The chain links TRBV20-1 to TRBJ2-5; possible D gene TRBD2, 6 bases. Trimming left V 5 bases short and J 0 bases short, with 10 bases between. The V gene's germline CDR1 is DFQATT and CDR2 SNEGSKA (reference sequence). The CDR3 spans 13 residues.

The chain recombines TRBV7-2 with TRBJ2-2; 8 nucleotides match TRBD2. The ends lost 6 bases at V and 1 base at J; junction bases unmatched: 7. The CDR3 totals 16 residues. Per germline, CDR1 SGHTA and CDR2 FQGNSA. CDR3 coding DNA: TGTGCCAGCAGGCCCTCGGGGGGGGGGAACACCGGGGAGCTGTTTTTT. It translates to CASRPSGGGNTGELFF.

Many counts were recorded for this clonotype. This sequence joins TRBV7-2 and TRBJ1-5; no clear D. CDR3 length: 12 amino acids. V was trimmed by 5 bases and J by 7 bases, leaving 9 bases between them. Germline loops: CDR1 SGHTA, CDR2 FQGNSA. CDR3 amino acids: CASSGLGQPQHF. The CDR3 DNA is TGTGCCAGCAGCGGGCTGGGGCAGCCCCAGCATTTT.

The chain recombines TRBV5-4 with TRBJ1-3; possibly TRBD1 for D (5 bases). CDR3 length equals 14 residues. V gave up 2 bases and J gave up 2 bases, with 8 bases separating them. CDR1 SGHNT and CDR2 YYREEE come from the germline V gene (reference sequence). In DNA form, the CDR3 reads TGTGCCAGCAGCTTCGGGGCAGCTGGAAACACCATATATTTT. This gives the protein CASSFGAAGNTIYF.

This clonotype was observed at least ten times. The rearrangement links TRBV2 to TRBJ2-3, with 10 bases fitting TRBD2. J was trimmed by 4 bases and V by 6 bases; bases with no gene match: 10. Germline assignment: CDR1 SNHLY and CDR2 FYNNEI. The CDR3 has 16 residues. This CDR3 reads CASRGRSGGAADTQYF. DNA of the CDR3: TGTGCCAGCAGAGGACGCAGCGGGGGGGCGGCAGATACGCAGTATTTT.

A note on this clonotype: A single base separates this from a much larger clone, so it may be a read error. Given the absence of the conserved phenylalanine or tryptophan at the CDR3 end, a read error is likely. The genes are TRBV20-1 and TRBJ2-5, with TRBD1 identical over 12 bases. Losses at the gene ends were 0 bases for V and 2 bases for J; bases not matched to a gene: 7. The CDR3 spans 17 residues. From germline, CDR1 is DFQATT and CDR2 SNEGSKA (reference sequence). In DNA form, the CDR3 reads TGCAGTGCTAGAGAGGGGACAGGGGGCGCGGGGCAAGAGACCCAGTACTGC. As protein: CSAREGTGGAGQETQYC.

V usage is TRBV12-3 or TRBV12-4 and J usage is TRBJ2-7, with 7 bases that match TRBD2. The CDR3 is 13 amino acids. The ends lost 7 bases at V and 6 bases at J; junction bases unmatched: 9. Here the CDR3 DNA reads TGTGCCAGCAAGCTAGCGGCCCCTGGCGAGCAGTACTTC. It yields the protein CASKLAAPGEQYF.

A few counts support this clonotype. The chain is built from TRBV20-1 and TRBJ2-3; D remains unclear. Germline CDR1 reads DFQATT; CDR2 reads SNEGSKA (reference sequence). There are 16 residues in the CDR3. Trimming cost V 0 bases and J 2 bases, with 15 bases left between them. The CDR3 DNA sequence: TGCAGTGCTAGAGATTGGGTCGGGCAAGACACAGATACGCAGTATTTT. It is translated as CSARDWVGQDTDTQYF.

The gene calls are TRBV29-1 and TRBJ2-1; 11 positions agree with TRBD2. The V gene end was trimmed by 7 bases and the J gene end by 7 bases; junction bases not matched to a gene: 9. The CDR3 loop spans 14 amino acids. CDR1 is SQVTM and CDR2 is ANQGSEA in the germline V gene. CDR3 amino acids: CSGKGLAVENEQFF. The CDR3 DNA follows: TGCAGCGGAAAGGGACTAGCGGTGGAGAATGAGCAGTTCTTC.

V and J are TRBV10-3 and TRBJ1-2; weak D call: TRBD1 (5 bases). The germline V gene has CDR1 ENHRY and CDR2 SYGVKD. V dropped 1 base and J dropped 0 bases, with 12 bases sitting between them. This CDR3 is 16 amino acids long. The CDR3, as DNA: TGTGCCATCAGTGAGTACGGGACGTCGGCTAACTATGGCTACACCTTC. It encodes CAISEYGTSANYGYTF.

This sequence joins TRBV6-5 and TRBJ1-1, with a tentative D call TRBD1 (6 bases). V lost 1 base to trimming and J lost 4 bases, with 16 bases between them. Germline CDR1 MNHEY, CDR2 SVGAGI. This CDR3 spans 16 amino acids. CDR3 residues: CASSYLGPQQGTEAFF. The CDR3 DNA follows: TGTGCCAGCAGTTACTTAGGTCCCCAACAGGGCACTGAAGCTTTCTTT.